The clone carrying this T cell receptor (beta chain) came up a few times. TCRdb reprocessed the RT-PCR reads with MiXCR, giving one entry per CDR3 protein. The data hold hundreds of thousands of distinct CDR3 sequences, with 14% observed a single time. Germline values: CDR1 SGHNT, CDR2 YYREEE (reference sequence). V was pared by 3 bases and J by 4 bases, with 7 bases of the junction left unmatched. The CDR3 is made up of 15 amino acids. This receptor was obtained from a female donor in good health, serving as a healthy control. Material: memory CD4+ T cells from blood. The V call is TRBV5-4, the J call TRBJ1-2; 9 bases fit TRBD1. CDR3 DNA sequence: TGTGCCAGCAGCTCCGGACAGGGGTATGGCTATGGCTACACCTTC. It specifies CASSSGQGYGYGYTF.